This T cell receptor beta chain was recovered during a study of patients and donors after allogeneic stem cell transplantation. Relative to its sample, this clonotype is medium-sized (0.01 to 0.1%). The CDR3 has 11 residues. Trimming took 1 base from V and 8 from J, leaving 2 bases between them. Looked up from germline, CDR1 is MNHNS and CDR2 is SASEGT. MiXCR, run by TCRdb on the RT-PCR reads, gives a single entry per CDR3 protein. The sample lists approximately 99,000 distinct CDR3 sequences, around 38% occurring once. J is TRBJ1-4 and V is TRBV6-1; D remains ambiguous. The specimen was blood, either unsorted or a sorted T cell fraction (not recorded which). The source is a human donor who was either an allogeneic HSCT recipient or a stem cell or donor lymphocyte infusion donor (not recorded which). It is not recorded whose cells these are; they may come from a transplant donor. CDR3 sequence reads: CASSEVEKLFF. In DNA, the CDR3 is TGTGCCAGCAGTGAAGTGGAAAAACTGTTTTTT.